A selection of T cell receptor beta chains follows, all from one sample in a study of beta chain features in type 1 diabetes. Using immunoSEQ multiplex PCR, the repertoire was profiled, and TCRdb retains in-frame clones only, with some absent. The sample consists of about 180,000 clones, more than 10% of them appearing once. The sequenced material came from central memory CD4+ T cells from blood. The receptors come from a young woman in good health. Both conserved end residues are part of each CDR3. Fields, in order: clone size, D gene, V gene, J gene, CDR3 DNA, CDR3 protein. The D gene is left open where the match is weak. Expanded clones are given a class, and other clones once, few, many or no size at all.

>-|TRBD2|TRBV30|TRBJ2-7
TGTGCCTGGAGTAGGGGGCGTGGTAGCGGGAGTCAGTACAGATACGAGCAGTACTTC
CAWSRGRGSGSQYRYEQYF
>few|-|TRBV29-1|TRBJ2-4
TGCAGCGTTGAACTAGGCAAAAACATTCAGTACTTC
CSVELGKNIQYF
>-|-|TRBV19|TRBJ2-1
TGTGCCAGTAGTATCCCCGGGACTCCGCAGAGGCAGTTCTTC
CASSIPGTPQRQFF
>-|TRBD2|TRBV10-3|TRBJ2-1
TGTGCCATCAGTGGGACTAGCGGGAAGGTCCGTTCGGATGAGCAGTTCTTC
CAISGTSGKVRSDEQFF
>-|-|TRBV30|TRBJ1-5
TGTGCCTGGAGTGTACGCAGGGGAAGAAGTCAGCCCCAGCATTTT
CAWSVRRGRSQPQHF
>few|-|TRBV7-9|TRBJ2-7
TGTGCCAGCAGCCCTACAGGGATCACCTACGAGCAGTACTTC
CASSPTGITYEQYF
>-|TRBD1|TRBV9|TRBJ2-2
TGTGCCAGCACCACCGGCCTAGGGGACAGGGTAACTTCGGGGGAGCTGTTTTTT
CASTTGLGDRVTSGELFF
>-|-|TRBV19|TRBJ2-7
TGTGCCAGTAGTGAGCTTTTGACACGTAAGGCGGGTGACGAGCAGTACTTC
CASSELLTRKAGDEQYF
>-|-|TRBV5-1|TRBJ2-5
TGCGCCAGCAGCTTGGGGCCGGGAGAAGGAGAAGAGACCCAGTACTTC
CASSLGPGEGEETQYF
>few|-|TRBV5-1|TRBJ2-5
TGCGCCAGCAGCTTCAGTAACAACCAAGAGACCCAGTACTTC
CASSFSNNQETQYF
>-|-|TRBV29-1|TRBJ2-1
TGCAGCGTAGTAATTGGGGGGTCCTCCTACAATGAGCAGTTCTTC
CSVVIGGSSYNEQFF
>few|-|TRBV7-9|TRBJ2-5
TGTGCCAGCAGCTTAGAAGGCGGATACCAAGAGACCCAGTACTTC
CASSLEGGYQETQYF
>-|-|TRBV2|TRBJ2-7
TGTGCCAGCAGGGTGGTAGCCTACGAGCAGTACTTC
CASRVVAYEQYF
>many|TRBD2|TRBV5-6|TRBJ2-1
TGTGCCAGCAGCCGACTGGGACTAGCGCGTTTATCCTACAATGAGCAGTTCTTC
CASSRLGLARLSYNEQFF
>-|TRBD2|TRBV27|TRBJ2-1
TGTGCCAGCGGGACTAGCTTATCGTCTGAGCAGTTCTTC
CASGTSLSSEQFF
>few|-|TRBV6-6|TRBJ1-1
TGTGCCAGTGTCATTGGGGGAGGAACTGAAGCTTTCTTT
CASVIGGGTEAFF
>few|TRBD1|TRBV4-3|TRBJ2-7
TGCGCCAGCAGCCAAGTAGCGGGACAGGGGTTGCGGCAGTACTTC
CASSQVAGQGLRQYF
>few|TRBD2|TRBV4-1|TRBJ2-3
TGCGCCAGCAGCCAAGATCAGCTAGCGGGAGGTATAGATACGCAGTATTTT
CASSQDQLAGGIDTQYF
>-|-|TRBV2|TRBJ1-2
TGTGCCAGCAGTGAGCGCTCGGCAGGACTCTATGGCTACACCTTC
CASSERSAGLYGYTF
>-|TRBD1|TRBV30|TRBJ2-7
TGTGCCAGTGCGGCCCAGGGGGATAGCGAGCAGTACTTC
CASAAQGDSEQYF
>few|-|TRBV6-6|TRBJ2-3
TGTGCCAGCAGTTACCAGGGACATTCCGGAGATACGCAGTATTTT
CASSYQGHSGDTQYF
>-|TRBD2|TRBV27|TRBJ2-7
TGTGCCAGCAGCCTAAGGGCACGCTTAGCGGGCGAGCAGTACTTC
CASSLRARLAGEQYF
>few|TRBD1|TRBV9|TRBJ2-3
TGTGCCAGCAGCTCGAGGGGGGACAGGGGGCGAGATACGCAGTATTTT
CASSSRGDRGRDTQYF
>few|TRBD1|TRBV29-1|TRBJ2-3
TGCAGCGTTTGGGACAGGGGAACCACAGATACGCAGTATTTT
CSVWDRGTTDTQYF
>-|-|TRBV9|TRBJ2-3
TGTGCCAGCAGCGCCTTGGGGCTAGCGAAGACAGATACGCAGTATTTT
CASSALGLAKTDTQYF
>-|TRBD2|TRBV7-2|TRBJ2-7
TGTGCCAGCAGCTTACAAGCGGGAGGGCTCCACGAGCAGTACTTC
CASSLQAGGLHEQYF
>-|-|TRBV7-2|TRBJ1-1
TGTGCCAGCAGCCTATCGGGAGCTATCATGAACACTGAAGCTTTCTTT
CASSLSGAIMNTEAFF
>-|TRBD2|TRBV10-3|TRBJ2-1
TGTGCCATCAGTGAGATCCCTGGCGGGAGGTCGAAGAATGAGCAGTTCTTC
CAISEIPGGRSKNEQFF
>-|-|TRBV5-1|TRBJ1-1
TGCGCCAGCACCCCCCTTACGGGGAACACTGAAGCTTTCTTT
CASTPLTGNTEAFF
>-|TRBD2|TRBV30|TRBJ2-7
TGTGCCTGGAGGGTAGCGGGGGGGTCCTACGAGCAGTACTTC
CAWRVAGGSYEQYF
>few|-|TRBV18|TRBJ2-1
TGTGCCAGCTCACCTCGAGGTGGGAGCTCCTACAATGAGCAGTTCTTC
CASSPRGGSSYNEQFF
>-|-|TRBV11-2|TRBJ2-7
TGTGCCAGCAGCTTAGTGGATGGGAGAACCTACGAGCAGTACTTC
CASSLVDGRTYEQYF
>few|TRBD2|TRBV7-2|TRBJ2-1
TGTGCCAGCAGCTTAGTTCCGGCGGGAGGGCCGGGCAATGAGCAGTTCTTC
CASSLVPAGGPGNEQFF
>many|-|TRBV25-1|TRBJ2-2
TGTGCCAGCAGTGAAGGCCGGAGGGGGGAGCTGTTTTTT
CASSEGRRGELFF
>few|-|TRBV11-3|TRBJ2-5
TGTGCCAGCAGCTTAGTGCGGTTCCAAGAGACCCAGTACTTC
CASSLVRFQETQYF
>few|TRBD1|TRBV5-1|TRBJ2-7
TGCGCCAGCAGCCGGACTGGGACAGACTCCTACGAGCAGTACTTC
CASSRTGTDSYEQYF
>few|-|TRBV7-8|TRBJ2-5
TGTGCCAGCAGCTTCAGAGGGCCTTTCCAAGAGACCCAGTACTTC
CASSFRGPFQETQYF
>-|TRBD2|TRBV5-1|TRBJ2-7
TGCGCCAGCAGCTTGAGGGGCGGGAGCTCCTACGAGCAGTACTTC
CASSLRGGSSYEQYF
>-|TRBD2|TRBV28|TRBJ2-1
TGTGCCAGCAGGCAGCCGGGACTAGCGGGACGGGAGCAGTTCTTC
CASRQPGLAGREQFF
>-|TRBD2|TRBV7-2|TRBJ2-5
TGTGCCAGCAGCCCCCCAGGACTAGCGGGGGGGCAAGAGACCCAGTACTTC
CASSPPGLAGGQETQYF
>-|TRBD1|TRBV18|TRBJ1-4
TGTGCCAGCTCCCGACAGGGGGGCTATGAAAAACTGTTTTTT
CASSRQGGYEKLFF
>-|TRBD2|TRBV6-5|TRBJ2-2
TGTGCCACCAAGCCGGGGGGTTCCACCGGGGAGCTGTTTTTT
CATKPGGSTGELFF
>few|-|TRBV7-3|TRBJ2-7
TGTGCCAGCAGCCTAGGTCCGGGATCCTACGAGCAGTACTTC
CASSLGPGSYEQYF
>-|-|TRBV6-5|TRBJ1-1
TGTGCCAGCAGTGCTTCGGGAACTGAAGCTTTCTTT
CASSASGTEAFF
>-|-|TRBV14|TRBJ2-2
TGTGCCAGCAGCCAAGAAGGAGGCCGGAGCCATAGCACCGGGGAGCTGTTTTTT
CASSQEGGRSHSTGELFF
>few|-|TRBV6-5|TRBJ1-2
TGTGCCAGCAGCCGGCGGGGGGCGAGAGGCTACACCTTC
CASSRRGARGYTF
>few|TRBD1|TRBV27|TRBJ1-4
TGTGCCAGCAGTCCTGGGACAGGGTACGCAACTAATGAAAAACTGTTTTTT
CASSPGTGYATNEKLFF
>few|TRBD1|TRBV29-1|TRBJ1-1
TGCAGCGTCTCCAGGGGGCCCACTGAAGCTTTCTTT
CSVSRGPTEAFF
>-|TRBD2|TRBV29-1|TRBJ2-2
TGCAGCGTTGGGATGCTAGCGGGAGTATCCGGGGAGCTGTTTTTT
CSVGMLAGVSGELFF
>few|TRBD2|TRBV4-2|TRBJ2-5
TGTGCCAGCAGCCGGACCGGCGGGAGGGGAGAGACCCAGTACTTC
CASSRTGGRGETQYF